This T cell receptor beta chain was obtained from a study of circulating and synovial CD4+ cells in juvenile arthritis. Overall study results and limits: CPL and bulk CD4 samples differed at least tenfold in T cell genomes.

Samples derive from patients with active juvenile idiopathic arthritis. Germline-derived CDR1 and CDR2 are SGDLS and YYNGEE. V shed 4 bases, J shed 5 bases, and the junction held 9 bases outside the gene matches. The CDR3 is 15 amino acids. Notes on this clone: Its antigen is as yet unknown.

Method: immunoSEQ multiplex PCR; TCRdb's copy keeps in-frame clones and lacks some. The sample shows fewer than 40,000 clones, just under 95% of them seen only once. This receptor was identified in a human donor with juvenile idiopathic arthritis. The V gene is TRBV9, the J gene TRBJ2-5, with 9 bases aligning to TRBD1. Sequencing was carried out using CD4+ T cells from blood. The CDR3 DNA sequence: TGTGCCAGCAGCCCCGACAGGGGGATTAGGGAGACCCAGTACTTC. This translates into CASSPDRGIRETQYF.